This T cell receptor (beta chain) appears in the sequencing data of a study of PD-L1 blockade in urothelial cancer. Study in general: Atezolizumab was started by patients in the mid-2010s at 1,200 mg intravenously every 3 weeks. Blood was subjected to analysis at 3 weeks (second dose) and 6 weeks following treatment start.

This CDR3 has 16 amino acids. Germline V gene lookup returns CDR1 SGHRS and CDR2 YFSETQ. J lost 0 bases, V lost 4 bases, and 5 bases had no gene match. As for this clone: Its antigen is not identified.

Broader study findings: Blood TCR clonality below the median before treatment was a predictor of better survival.

Sequencing used immunoSEQ multiplex PCR; TCRdb keeps in-frame clones, though not all of them. Here the sample spans about 32,000 clones, approximately 80% being singletons. Sequencing was performed on PBMCs, taken around atezolizumab (anti-PD-L1) treatment. The chain recombines TRBV5-1 with TRBJ2-7; TRBD2 matches 12 bases. The origin of this receptor is a man aged 55 to 70 with urothelial cancer. CDR3 in DNA: TGCGCCAGCAGCCCCGGACTAGCGGGGAGCTCCTACGAGCAGTACTTC. This translates into CASSPGLAGSSYEQYF.